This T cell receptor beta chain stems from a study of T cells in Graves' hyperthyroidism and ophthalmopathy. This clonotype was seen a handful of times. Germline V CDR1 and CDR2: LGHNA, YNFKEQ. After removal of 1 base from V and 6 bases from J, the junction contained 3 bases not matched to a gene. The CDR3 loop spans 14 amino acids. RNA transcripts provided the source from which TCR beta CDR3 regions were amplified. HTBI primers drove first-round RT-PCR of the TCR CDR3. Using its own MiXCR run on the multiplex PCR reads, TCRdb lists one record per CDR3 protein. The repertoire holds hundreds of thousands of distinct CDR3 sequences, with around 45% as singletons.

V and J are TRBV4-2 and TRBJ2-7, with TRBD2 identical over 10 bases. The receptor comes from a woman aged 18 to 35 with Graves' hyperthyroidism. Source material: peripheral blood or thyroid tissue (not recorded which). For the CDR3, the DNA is TGTGCCAGCAGCCAAGTTCTAGCGGGAGCCGAGCAGTACTTC. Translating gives CASSQVLAGAEQYF.